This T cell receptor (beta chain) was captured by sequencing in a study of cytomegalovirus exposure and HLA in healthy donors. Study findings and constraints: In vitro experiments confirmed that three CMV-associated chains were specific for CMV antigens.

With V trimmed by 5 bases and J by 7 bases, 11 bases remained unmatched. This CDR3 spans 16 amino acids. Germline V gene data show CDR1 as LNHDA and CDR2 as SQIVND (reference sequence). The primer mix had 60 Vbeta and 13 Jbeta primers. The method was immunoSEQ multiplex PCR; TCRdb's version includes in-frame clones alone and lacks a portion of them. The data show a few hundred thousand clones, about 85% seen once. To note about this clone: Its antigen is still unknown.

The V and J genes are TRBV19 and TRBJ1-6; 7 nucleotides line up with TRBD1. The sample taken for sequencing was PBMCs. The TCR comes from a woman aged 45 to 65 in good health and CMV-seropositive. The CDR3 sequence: CASSRGTEHYNSPLHF. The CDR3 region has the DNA TGTGCCAGTAGTCGAGGGACAGAGCATTACAATTCACCCCTCCACTTT.